A single sample gave rise to the 5 T cell receptor beta chains below, sequenced in a study of cytomegalovirus exposure and HLA in healthy donors. With 60 Vbeta and 13 Jbeta primers, the PCR was carried out. Measured with immunoSEQ multiplex PCR; TCRdb has only the in-frame clones, and not every one. The listing contains roughly 220,000 clones. The sequencing input was PBMCs. The receptor source for this set is a girl aged 2 to 10 in good health and CMV-seropositive.

The genes are TRBV4-2 and TRBJ2-7; D unclear. CDR1 is LGHNA and CDR2 is YNFKEQ in the germline V gene. The CDR3 spans 14 residues. V lost 0 bases, J lost 0 bases, and 6 bases lay in between. The CDR3 DNA is TGTGCCAGCAGCCAAGACGAACACTCCTACGAGCAGTACTTC. Encoded protein: CASSQDEHSYEQYF.

V usage is TRBV7-6 and J usage is TRBJ2-2; D not resolved. Trimming took 1 base from V and 10 from J, leaving 13 bases between them. The CDR3 extends over 14 amino acids. Germline CDR1 SGHVS, CDR2 FNYEAQ. The CDR3 DNA is TGTGCCAGCAGCTTAGTGATTGGGCATGTGGAGCTGTTTTTT. Its protein is CASSLVIGHVELFF.

This chain uses TRBV2 with TRBJ1-2, with 11 bases identical to TRBD1. CDR1 and CDR2 (germline): SNHLY, FYNNEI. Trimming at V came to 5 bases and at J to 3 bases, leaving 11 bases not matched to a gene. The CDR3 covers 17 residues. CDR3 loop: CASSSQRTGGLDYGYTF. In DNA form, the CDR3 reads TGTGCCAGCAGTTCCCAGCGGACAGGGGGCTTAGACTATGGCTACACCTTC.

V is TRBV28 and J is TRBJ1-2; 10 bases map to TRBD1. The V segment lost 5 bases and the J segment 4 bases; nucleotides outside the gene matches: 13. Germline V gives CDR1 MDHEN, CDR2 SYDVKM. This CDR3 contains 17 residues. The CDR3 region has the DNA TGTGCCAGCAGTCCCTCCGGGAAGACAGGGGGCATCTATGGCTACACCTTC. As protein: CASSPSGKTGGIYGYTF.

This rearrangement joins TRBV7-3 to TRBJ2-2, with 8 bases that match TRBD1. Trimming cost V 8 bases and J 6 bases; bases outside gene matches: 8. The CDR3 loop spans 14 amino acids. Germline V CDR1 and CDR2: SGHTA, FQGTGA. The CDR3, as DNA: TGTGCCAGCGCCACAGGGGGGAAGGCCGGGGAGCTGTTTTTT. Its protein is CASATGGKAGELFF.